Following are 9 T cell receptor beta chains from one sample sequenced in a study of T cell responses to AZD1222 COVID-19 vaccine. Method: immunoSEQ multiplex PCR; TCRdb's copy keeps in-frame clones and lacks some. Here the sample spans tens of thousands of clones, around 86% being singletons. The sequenced sample was peripheral blood, obtained on day 0 of AZD1222 vaccination. The receptors here all came from an adult in good health.

V usage is TRBV5-1 and J usage is TRBJ1-1; 9 bases are a match to TRBD1. The CDR3 loop spans 14 amino acids. CDR1 and CDR2 (germline): SGHRS, YFSETQ. V gave up 4 bases and J gave up 3 bases; unmatched junction bases: 4. The CDR3 spells CASSPGQGDTEAFF. Written as DNA, the CDR3 is TGCGCCAGCAGCCCGGGACAGGGAGACACTGAAGCTTTCTTT. Using reference TRBV5-1 and TRBJ1-1 for the parts outside the CDR3, the full variable domain is KAGVTQTPRYLIKTRGQQVTLSCSPISGHRSVSWYQQTPGQGLQFLFEYFSETQRNKGNFPGRFSGRQFSNSRSEMNVSTLELGDSALYLCASSPGQGDTEAFFGQGTRLTVV.

V usage is TRBV4-3 and J usage is TRBJ2-3, with D perhaps TRBD2 (5 bases). Germline V gene sequence: CDR1 LGHNA, CDR2 YSLEER. The CDR3 loop spans 14 amino acids. V dropped 4 bases and J dropped 2 bases, with 10 bases sitting between them. In nucleotides, the CDR3 is TGCGCCAGCAGCCGTAGCGTATCCACAGATACGCAGTATTTT. Its protein is CASSRSVSTDTQYF.

The V call is TRBV5-5, the J call TRBJ2-7; 7 nucleotides line up with TRBD2. The germline gives CDR1 SGHKS, CDR2 YYEKEE (reference sequence). V was pared by 1 base and J by 5 bases, with 9 bases of the junction left unmatched. The CDR3 consists of 15 residues. DNA of the CDR3: TGTGCCAGCAGCTTGTTGGCTAGCGGTGGGGACGAGCAGTACTTC. Protein sequence: CASSLLASGGDEQYF.

This chain uses TRBV12-1 with TRBJ2-1; the D call TRBD2 from the table was never checked on the DNA. TRBV12-1 constitutes a pseudogene. The CDR3 runs to 16 residues. The CDR3, as DNA: TGTGCCAGCAGCTTTGGGCGGGTATACGCCTACAATGAGCAGTTCTTC. Protein sequence: CASSFGRVYAYNEQFF.

This clone has a single count. The chain recombines TRBV30 with TRBJ1-4; the D gene is possibly TRBD1 (5 bases). The CDR3 has 16 residues. Deletions cut 4 bases from V and 0 bases from J, with 15 bases between. Germline V gene lookup returns CDR1 GTSNPN and CDR2 SVGIG (reference sequence). CDR3 bases: TGTGCCTGGAATGGAAAGGGGTTTTCAACTAATGAAAAACTGTTTTTT. Protein sequence: CAWNGKGFSTNEKLFF. Full variable domain (rest looked up from reference TRBV30 and TRBJ1-4): SQTIHQWPATLVQPVGSPLSLECTVEGTSNPNLYWYRQAAGRGLQLLFYSVGIGQISSEVPQNLSASRPQDRQFILSSKKLLLSDSGFYLCAWNGKGFSTNEKLFFGSGTQLSVL.

The genes are TRBV5-4 and TRBJ2-1; TRBD2 matches 8 bases. Germline V gene lookup returns CDR1 SGHNT and CDR2 YYREEE (reference sequence). Trimming took 7 bases from V and 4 from J; bases not matched to a gene: 13. CDR3 length: 16 amino acids. The CDR3 DNA reads TGTGCCAGCTCCCTCCCAGCGGGAGTCGGGTACAATGAGCAGTTCTTC. It yields the protein CASSLPAGVGYNEQFF.

The chain uses TRBV15 and TRBJ1-4; possible D gene TRBD1, 5 bases. CDR1 and CDR2 (germline): LNHNV, YYDKDF (reference sequence). This CDR3 has 14 residues. The V end was cut by 5 bases, the J end by 8 bases, with 15 bases between. CDR3 sequence reads: CATSFQGNWEKLFF. For the CDR3, the DNA is TGTGCCACCAGCTTTCAGGGAAATTGGGAAAAACTGTTTTTT.

This clone has a handful of counts. V is TRBV3-1 (or the pseudogene TRBV3-2) and J is TRBJ1-1, with unresolved D. Trimming removed 0 bases from V and 3 bases from J, with 8 bases in between. Germline assignment: CDR1 LGHDT and CDR2 YNNKEL (reference sequence). CDR3 length equals 14 residues. CDR3 residues: CASSQEQEYTEAFF. The CDR3 DNA reads as TGTGCCAGCAGCCAAGAGCAGGAGTACACTGAAGCTTTCTTT.

The chain employs TRBV24-1 and TRBJ2-3; 7 nucleotides match TRBD2. Trimming at V came to 1 base and at J to 8 bases, leaving 5 bases not matched to a gene. The CDR3 extends over 14 amino acids. The germline V gene encodes CDR1 KGHDR and CDR2 SFDVKD. As DNA, the CDR3 is TGTGCCACCAGTGATTTTGGGCCGGGGGGTACGCAGTATTTT. This codes for CATSDFGPGGTQYF.